What follows is one T cell receptor beta chain and its context. Clones were read by immunoSEQ multiplex PCR, and TCRdb kept only the in-frame ones, dropping some. The sample lists some 24,000 clones, 70% to 85% occurring once. Template: tumor biopsy or peripheral blood genomic DNA, about 600-6,004 ng per sample. V lost 4 bases to trimming and J lost 7 bases; unmatched junction nucleotides: 9. Looked up from germline, CDR1 is MNHEY and CDR2 is SVGAGI. The CDR3 runs 16 residues. The data were taken from a study of T cells in tumors after PD-1 blockade. The chain joins TRBV6-5 to TRBJ1-6, with 8 bases lining up with TRBD1. The sample was PBMCs, taken after anti-PD-1 treatment. The source of this sequence is a human donor with basal cell carcinoma. CDR3 region: CASSSPGQGENSPLHF. CDR3 nucleotides: TGTGCCAGCAGTTCACCAGGACAGGGAGAAAATTCACCCCTCCACTTT.